A selection of T cell receptor beta chains follows, all from one sample in a study of T cells after yellow fever vaccination. Each CDR3 protein is one row after TCRdb ran MiXCR on the 5' RACE reads. The sample has 500,000 to 650,000 distinct CDR3 sequences; around an eighth are singletons. Sequencing was performed on PBMCs, taken on the day of the yellow fever booster vaccination. Every receptor here comes from a man younger than 45 who received the YFV17D yellow fever vaccine. CDR3s leave out the opening cysteine and the closing phenylalanine or tryptophan. A D gene is named only where the DNA matches it firmly. Size is stated for part of the rows, as once, few or many counts, or as a class when the clone is expanded.

clone size	V gene	D gene	J gene	CDR3 protein
-	TRBV1	-	TRBJ2-7	TSSHTRGSLYEQY
-	TRBV11-2	-	TRBJ1-4	ASSSRIGGEKLF
-	TRBV18	-	TRBJ1-5	ASSPQPQH
few	TRBV7-9	-	TRBJ2-7	ASSLFEAYEQY
-	TRBV6-2/TRBV6-3	-	TRBJ2-5	ASSYVQGQETQY
-	TRBV2	-	TRBJ1-5	ASSEALAGRPQH
many	TRBV7-2	-	TRBJ2-5	ASSSTGIQETQY
-	TRBV7-2	TRBD2	TRBJ2-3	ASSLGLAGPEATQY
-	TRBV5-1	TRBD2	TRBJ2-1	ASSPRTSEMNEQF
many	TRBV20-1	TRBD2	TRBJ2-1	SASVAGGPNEQF
-	TRBV12-3/TRBV12-4	-	TRBJ1-3	ASRRASGNTIY
few	TRBV7-8	-	TRBJ2-4	ASSPGGARRDIQY
-	TRBV5-1	-	TRBJ2-3	ATKQADTQY
-	TRBV18	TRBD2	TRBJ2-1	ASSPPLGEREDYGEQF
-	TRBV12-3/TRBV12-4	TRBD1	TRBJ1-1	ASTWGQKNTEAF
-	TRBV5-1	TRBD1	TRBJ2-7	ASSFDDRGSYEQY
-	TRBV24-1	-	TRBJ2-3	ATSDIDTSTDTQY
many	TRBV5-1	-	TRBJ2-3	ASSLGQRTDTQY